The rows below give T cell receptor beta chains drawn from one sample of a study of T cells after yellow fever vaccination. TCRdb analysed the 5' RACE reads with MiXCR anew, one entry per CDR3 protein. The sample lists a few hundred thousand distinct CDR3 sequences, 4.1% seen once, with roughly 25% in the top ten. The sequencing used PBMCs, collected 5 days after the yellow fever booster vaccination. The receptors come from a man aged 18 to 30 who received the YFV17D yellow fever vaccine. Both conserved end residues are part of each CDR3. The order of the fields is clone size, J gene, D gene, V gene, CDR3 protein, CDR3 DNA. The D gene is left open where the match is weak. The size field is filled for only some rows; it gives once, few, many or a size class.

many TRBJ1-2 - TRBV4-2 CASSPNPGALGYTF TGTGCCAGCAGCCCAAACCCAGGGGCACTCGGCTACACCTTC
many TRBJ1-6 TRBD1 TRBV3-1 CASSQWDSSSYNSPLHF TGTGCCAGCAGCCAATGGGACAGTAGCTCCTATAATTCACCCCTCCACTTT
few TRBJ2-1 - TRBV19 CASSTVRGEAEQFF TGTGCCAGTAGTACCGTGAGAGGGGAAGCTGAGCAGTTCTTC
- TRBJ2-5 - TRBV20-1 CSARVPGARETQYF TGCAGTGCTAGAGTTCCCGGGGCTAGGGAGACCCAGTACTTC
few TRBJ2-7 TRBD1 TRBV5-1 CASSWRTGSYEQYF TGCGCCAGCAGCTGGAGGACAGGGTCCTACGAGCAGTACTTC
many TRBJ1-2 - TRBV6-1 CASSEAGTRYGYTF TGTGCCAGCAGTGAAGCAGGGACGCGCTATGGCTACACCTTC
few TRBJ1-5 - TRBV4-2 CASSLLPRSDQPQHF TGTGCCAGCAGCCTGCTACCGCGTTCCGATCAGCCCCAGCATTTT
- TRBJ1-4 TRBD1 TRBV5-5 CAIYGGGSANEKLFF TGTGCCATCTATGGAGGGGGCAGTGCTAATGAAAAACTGTTTTTT
- TRBJ2-2 - TRBV5-4 CASSPYGRANTGELFF TGTGCCAGCAGCCCCTACGGAAGGGCCAACACCGGGGAGCTGTTTTTT
few TRBJ1-1 - TRBV20-1 CSAAQTMNTEAFF TGCAGTGCGGCGCAGACTATGAACACTGAAGCTTTCTTT
many TRBJ1-1 - TRBV20-1 CSAASKNTEAFF TGCAGTGCTGCCTCTAAGAACACTGAAGCTTTCTTT
- TRBJ2-1 - TRBV20-1 CSARDWRGVLPNEQFF TGCAGTGCTAGAGATTGGAGGGGAGTCCTACCCAATGAGCAGTTCTTC
many TRBJ2-7 - TRBV5-1 CASSLGGSSYEQYF TGCGCCAGCAGCTTGGGGGGAAGCTCCTACGAGCAGTACTTC
many TRBJ1-6 - TRBV7-6 CASSLGPGDSPLHF TGTGCCAGCAGCTTAGGCCCGGGAGATTCACCCCTCCACTTT
- TRBJ1-2 - TRBV6-2/TRBV6-3 CASSHGDTYGYTF TGTGCCAGCAGCCATGGGGACACCTATGGCTACACCTTC
few TRBJ2-1 TRBD2 TRBV24-1 CATSGPGLAGGPKYNEQFF TGTGCCACCAGTGGTCCGGGACTAGCGGGGGGGCCGAAATACAATGAGCAGTTCTTC
few TRBJ1-3 - TRBV5-1 CASSPGGRINSGNTIYF TGCGCCAGCAGCCCGGGGGGACGGATAAACTCTGGAAACACCATATATTTT
many TRBJ2-5 TRBD2 TRBV4-1 CASSQDLAGVETQYF TGCGCCAGCAGCCAAGATCTAGCGGGGGTAGAGACCCAGTACTTC
- TRBJ2-1 - TRBV7-8 CASSLLRVGANNEQFF TGTGCCAGCAGCTTACTCAGGGTGGGCGCCAACAATGAGCAGTTCTTC
many TRBJ2-7 - TRBV5-1 CASSYRQGPGEQYF TGCGCCAGCAGCTATCGGCAGGGGCCGGGCGAGCAGTACTTC
few TRBJ2-5 - TRBV20-1 CSARVDPGVVETQYF TGCAGTGCTAGAGTCGATCCGGGGGTGGTGGAGACCCAGTACTTC
few TRBJ2-3 - TRBV20-1 CSASRTDTQYF TGCAGTGCTAGTCGCACAGATACGCAGTATTTT
many TRBJ2-2 - TRBV2 CASTFLKSNTGELFF TGTGCCAGCACTTTCCTCAAGAGTAACACCGGGGAGCTGTTTTTT
few TRBJ2-1 - TRBV20-1 CSASGSYNEQFF TGCAGTGCTAGCGGGTCCTACAATGAGCAGTTCTTC
few TRBJ1-2 TRBD1 TRBV9 CASSVGQGGYTF TGTGCCAGCAGCGTAGGACAGGGGGGCTACACCTTC
many TRBJ1-5 - TRBV6-1 CATIASNQPQHF TGTGCCACTATCGCTAGCAATCAGCCCCAGCATTTT
many TRBJ2-4 - TRBV7-9 CASSREGPATAKNIQYF TGTGCCAGCAGCCGAGAGGGACCGGCGACTGCCAAAAACATTCAGTACTTC
- TRBJ1-6 - TRBV27 CASSLGDSSYNSPLHF TGTGCCAGCAGTTTAGGAGATAGCTCCTATAATTCACCCCTCCACTTT
- TRBJ1-4 - TRBV5-1 CASSLGQPATNEKLFF TGCGCCAGCAGCTTAGGACAACCTGCAACTAATGAAAAACTGTTTTTT
many TRBJ1-4 - TRBV5-1 CASSPRGDEKLFF TGCGCCAGCAGCCCCAGGGGCGATGAAAAACTGTTTTTT
- TRBJ1-1 TRBD1 TRBV7-8 CASSIGQGRNTEAFF TGTGCCAGCAGCATCGGACAGGGGCGGAACACTGAAGCTTTCTTT
- TRBJ2-7 - TRBV20-1 CSASRGSYEQYF TGCAGTGCTAGTCGTGGGTCCTACGAGCAGTACTTC
few TRBJ1-2 TRBD1 TRBV9 CASSVDVTGEGYTF TGTGCCAGCAGCGTAGATGTGACAGGGGAAGGCTACACCTTC
many TRBJ2-7 TRBD1 TRBV5-1 CASTLQGAISEQYF TGCGCCAGCACCCTACAGGGGGCGATTAGCGAGCAGTACTTC
few TRBJ2-1 - TRBV6-4 CASRAGGSYNEQFF TGTGCCAGCAGGGCCGGGGGCTCCTACAATGAGCAGTTCTTC
few TRBJ2-5 - TRBV23-1 CASSQYSGTGRGWTQYF TGCGCCAGCAGTCAATATTCAGGGACTGGTCGCGGGTGGACCCAGTACTTC
many TRBJ2-1 - TRBV20-1 CSARDQVTNEQFF TGCAGTGCTAGAGATCAGGTGACGAATGAGCAGTTCTTC
- TRBJ1-1 - TRBV6-2/TRBV6-3 CASSRTDTEAFF TGTGCCAGCAGTCGGACAGACACTGAAGCTTTCTTT
- TRBJ2-1 - TRBV7-9 CASSLGGVGNEQFF TGTGCCAGCAGCTTGGGCGGGGTGGGCAATGAGCAGTTCTTC